This T cell receptor beta chain was captured by sequencing in a study of graft-versus-host responses after intestinal transplantation. Looking at the study overall: Every recipient underwent anti-thymocyte globulin induction, then tacrolimus and steroids for three to four years. Study-level findings and limits: Association was observed between peak circulating GvH clone levels and early post-transplant HvG declines. Patients who carried graft-donor T cell macrochimerism also had high graft-versus-host to host-versus-graft clonal ratios in their allografts. Ileal or blood samples showed some GvH clones first, and such clones were also found in recipient marrow.

Clones were sequenced by immunoSEQ multiplex PCR, and TCRdb holds only the in-frame ones, with some missing. The repertoire holds about 40,000 clones, less than 95% seen once, with 2% to 3% in the top ten. This CDR3 contains 12 residues. V lost 5 bases and J 6 bases, leaving 11 bases between the germline ends. Germline V gives CDR1 MNHNY, CDR2 SVGAGI (reference sequence). A remark on this clone: The antigen is not known.

The input for sequencing was PBMCs, taken approximately 310 days after intestinal transplant. This TCR was recovered from a human patient who received an intestinal transplant, so some T cells may come from the graft donor. This rearrangement joins TRBV6-6 to TRBJ2-7, with D unresolved. CDR3 sequence (DNA): TGTGCCAGCAGTCCTTTCCTCTCCGAGCAGTACTTC. This gives the protein CASSPFLSEQYF.